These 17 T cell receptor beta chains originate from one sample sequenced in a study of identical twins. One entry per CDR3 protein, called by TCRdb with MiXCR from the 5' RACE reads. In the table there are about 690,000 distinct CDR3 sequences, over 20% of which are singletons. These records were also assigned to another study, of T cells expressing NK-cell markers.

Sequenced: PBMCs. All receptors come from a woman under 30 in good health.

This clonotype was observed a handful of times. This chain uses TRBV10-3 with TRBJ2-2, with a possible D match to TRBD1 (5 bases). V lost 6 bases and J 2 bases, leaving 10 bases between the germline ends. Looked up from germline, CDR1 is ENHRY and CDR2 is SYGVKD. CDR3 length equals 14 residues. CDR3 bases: TGTGCCATCAGCGGTCAGGGCAACACCGGGGAGCTGTTTTTT. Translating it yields CAISGQGNTGELFF.

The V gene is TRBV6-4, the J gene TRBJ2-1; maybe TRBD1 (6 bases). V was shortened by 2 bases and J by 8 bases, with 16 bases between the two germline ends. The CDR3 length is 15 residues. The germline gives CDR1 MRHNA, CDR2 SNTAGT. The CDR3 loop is CASSDEGVEHHEQFF. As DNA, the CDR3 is TGTGCCAGCAGTGACGAGGGGGTAGAGCATCATGAGCAGTTCTTC.

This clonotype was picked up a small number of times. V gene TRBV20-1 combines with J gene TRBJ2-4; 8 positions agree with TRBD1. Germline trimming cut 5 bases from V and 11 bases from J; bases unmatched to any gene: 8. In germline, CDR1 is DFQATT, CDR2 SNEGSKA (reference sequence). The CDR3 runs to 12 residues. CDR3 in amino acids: CSAPRQGPVQYF. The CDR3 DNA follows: TGCAGTGCTCCCCGACAGGGGCCTGTTCAGTACTTC.

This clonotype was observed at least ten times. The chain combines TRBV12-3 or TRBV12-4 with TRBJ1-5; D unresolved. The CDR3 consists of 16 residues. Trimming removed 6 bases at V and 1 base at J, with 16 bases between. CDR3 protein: CASSSQGGLSNQPQHF. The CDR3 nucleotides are TGTGCCAGCAGCTCCCAAGGCGGTCTGAGCAATCAGCCCCAGCATTTT.

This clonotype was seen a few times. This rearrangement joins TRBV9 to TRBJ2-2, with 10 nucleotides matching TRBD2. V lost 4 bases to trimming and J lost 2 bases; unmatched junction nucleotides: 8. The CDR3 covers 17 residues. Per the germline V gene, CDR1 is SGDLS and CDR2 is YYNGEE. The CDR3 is CASSPSGLAVNTGELFF. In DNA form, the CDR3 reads TGTGCCAGCAGCCCCTCCGGACTAGCGGTAAACACCGGGGAGCTGTTTTTT.

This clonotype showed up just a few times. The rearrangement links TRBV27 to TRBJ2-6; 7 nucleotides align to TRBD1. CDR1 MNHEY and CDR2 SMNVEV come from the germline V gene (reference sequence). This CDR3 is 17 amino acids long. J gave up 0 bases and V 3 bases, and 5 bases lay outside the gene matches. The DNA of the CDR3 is TGTGCCAGCAGTTTCTGGGACAGTCACTCTGGGGCCAACGTCCTGACTTTC. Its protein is CASSFWDSHSGANVLTF.

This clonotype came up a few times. CDR3: CASSGQGHEKLFF. The CDR3 nucleotides are TGTGCCAGTTCGGGACAGGGACATGAAAAACTGTTTTTT. The chain carries TRBV28 and TRBJ1-4; 9 positions match TRBD1. Per germline, CDR1 MDHEN and CDR2 SYDVKM. The V gene end was trimmed by 9 bases and the J gene end by 6 bases; junction bases not matched to a gene: 5. The CDR3 spans 13 residues.

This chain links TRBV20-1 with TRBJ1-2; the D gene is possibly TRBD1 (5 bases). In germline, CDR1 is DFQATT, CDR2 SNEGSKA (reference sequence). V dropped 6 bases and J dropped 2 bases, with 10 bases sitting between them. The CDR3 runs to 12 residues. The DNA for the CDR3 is TGCAGTGCGAGGGACTTAAACTATGGCTACACCTTC. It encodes CSARDLNYGYTF.

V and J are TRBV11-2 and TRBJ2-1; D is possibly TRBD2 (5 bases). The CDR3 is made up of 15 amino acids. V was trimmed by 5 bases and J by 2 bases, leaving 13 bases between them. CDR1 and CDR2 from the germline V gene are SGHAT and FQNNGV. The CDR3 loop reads CASSPGLLPYNEQFF. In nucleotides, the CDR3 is TGTGCCAGCAGCCCCGGACTCCTTCCCTACAATGAGCAGTTCTTC.

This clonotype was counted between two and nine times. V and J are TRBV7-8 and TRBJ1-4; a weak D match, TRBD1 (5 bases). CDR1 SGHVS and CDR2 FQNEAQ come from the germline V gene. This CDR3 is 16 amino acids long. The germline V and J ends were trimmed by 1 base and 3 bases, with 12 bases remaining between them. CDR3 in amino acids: CASSLGPKGSNEKLFF. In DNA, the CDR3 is TGTGCCAGCAGCTTAGGCCCTAAGGGGTCTAATGAAAAACTGTTTTTT.

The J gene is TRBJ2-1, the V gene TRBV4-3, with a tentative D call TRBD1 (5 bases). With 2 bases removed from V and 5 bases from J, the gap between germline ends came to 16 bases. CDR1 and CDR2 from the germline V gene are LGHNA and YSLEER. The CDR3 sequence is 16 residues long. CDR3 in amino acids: CASSQSPGSDNNEQFF. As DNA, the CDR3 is TGCGCCAGCAGCCAATCTCCCGGGTCGGACAACAATGAGCAGTTCTTC.

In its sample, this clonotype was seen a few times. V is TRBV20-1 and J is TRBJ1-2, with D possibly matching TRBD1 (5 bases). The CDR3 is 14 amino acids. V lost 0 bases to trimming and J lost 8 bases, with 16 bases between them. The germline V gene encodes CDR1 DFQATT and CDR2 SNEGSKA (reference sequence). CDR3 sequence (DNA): TGCAGTGCTAGAGATCTGGGGACCCAGGGCGGCTACACCTTC. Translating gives CSARDLGTQGGYTF.

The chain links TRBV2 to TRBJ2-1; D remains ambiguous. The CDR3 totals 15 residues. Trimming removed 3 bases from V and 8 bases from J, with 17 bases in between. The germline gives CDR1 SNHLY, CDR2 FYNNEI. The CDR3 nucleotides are TGTGCCAGCAGTGACATCGATCGAAGGCCCCATGAGCAGTTCTTC. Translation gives CASSDIDRRPHEQFF. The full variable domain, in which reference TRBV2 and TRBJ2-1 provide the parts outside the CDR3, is EPEVTQTPSHQVTQMGQEVILRCVPISNHLYFYWYRQILGQKVEFLVSFYNNEISEKSEIFDDQFSVERPDGSNFTLKIRSTKLEDSAMYFCASSDIDRRPHEQFFGPGTRLTVL.

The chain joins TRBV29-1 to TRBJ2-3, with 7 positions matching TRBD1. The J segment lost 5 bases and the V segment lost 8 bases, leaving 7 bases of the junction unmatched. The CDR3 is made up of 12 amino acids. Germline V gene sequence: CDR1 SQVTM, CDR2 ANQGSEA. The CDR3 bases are TGCAGCCCCCGGGACAGCCAAGATACGCAGTATTTT. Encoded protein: CSPRDSQDTQYF.

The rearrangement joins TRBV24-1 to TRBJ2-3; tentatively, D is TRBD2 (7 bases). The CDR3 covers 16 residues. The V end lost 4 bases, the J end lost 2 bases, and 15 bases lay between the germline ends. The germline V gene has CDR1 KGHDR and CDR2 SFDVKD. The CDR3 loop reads CATSETGRGTTDTQYF. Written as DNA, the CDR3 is TGTGCCACCAGTGAAACAGGGAGGGGAACCACAGATACGCAGTATTTT.

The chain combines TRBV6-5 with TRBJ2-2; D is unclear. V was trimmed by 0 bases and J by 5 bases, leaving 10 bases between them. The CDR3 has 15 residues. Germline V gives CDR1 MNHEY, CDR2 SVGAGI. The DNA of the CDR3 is TGTGCCAGCAGTTACTCGATCAGAAATACCGGGGAGCTGTTTTTT. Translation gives CASSYSIRNTGELFF.

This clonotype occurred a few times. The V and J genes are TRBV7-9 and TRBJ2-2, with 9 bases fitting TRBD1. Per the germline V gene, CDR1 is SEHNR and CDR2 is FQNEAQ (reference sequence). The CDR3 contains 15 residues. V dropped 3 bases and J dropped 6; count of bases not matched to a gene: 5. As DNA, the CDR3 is TGTGCCAGCAGCTTCTCCCGGACAGGGGCCGGGGAGCTGTTTTTT. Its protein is CASSFSRTGAGELFF.